This T cell receptor beta chain is drawn from a study of T cells in Graves' hyperthyroidism and ophthalmopathy. Stability of Graves' hyperthyroidism was defined as absent ophthalmopathy progression within 18 months. Cells are PBMCs isolated from around 9.4 ml of fresh blood. Germline values: CDR1 SNHLY, CDR2 FYNNEI. V shed 3 bases and J 3 bases; nucleotides not matched to a gene: 6. This CDR3 region has 15 residues. This clonotype has at least ten counts. It was RNA transcripts that yielded the amplified TCR beta CDR3 regions. HTBI primers were the set used in a first-round RT-PCR of the TCR CDR3. Using its own MiXCR run on the multiplex PCR reads, TCRdb lists one record per CDR3 protein. The sample has hundreds of thousands of distinct CDR3 sequences; around a sixth are singletons.

Sequenced input: blood. The TCR comes from a woman aged 18-29 years with Graves' hyperthyroidism. This rearrangement joins TRBV2 to TRBJ2-7, with TRBD2 matching 9 bases. CDR3 DNA: TGTGCCAGCAGTGAGATAGCGGGGGATTTCTACGAGCAGTACTTC. This gives the protein CASSEIAGDFYEQYF.